This T cell receptor (beta chain) was sequenced in a study of blood T cell repertoires in COVID-19. TCRdb's copy holds only in-frame clones and misses some; the assay was immunoSEQ multiplex PCR. The sample comprises fewer than 350,000 clones, 80% to 90% of which are singletons, and around 4.4% rests with the top ten. J lost 2 bases, V lost 3 bases, and 12 bases had no gene match. Germline V gene lookup returns CDR1 LGHNA and CDR2 YNFKEQ. This CDR3 comprises 17 residues. The specimen sequenced was PBMCs or T cells enriched from blood (not recorded which). The TCR originated in a woman in her thirties or forties with acute COVID-19. This sequence joins TRBV4-2 and TRBJ2-7, with 8 bases that match TRBD1. Here the CDR3 DNA reads TGTGCCAGCAGCCAGACCGATATACAGGGACAGGCCTACGAGCAGTACTTC. This codes for CASSQTDIQGQAYEQYF.